This T cell receptor beta chain stems from a study of T cell responses to AZD1222 COVID-19 vaccine. Study-wide points: Just a handful of AZD1222 recipients tested seropositive at baseline.

Here immunoSEQ multiplex PCR was the method, and the copy in TCRdb shows in-frame clones only, minus some. The table shows over 150,000 clones, with roughly nine tenths occurring only once. Germline assignment: CDR1 GTSNPN and CDR2 SVGIG (reference sequence). V lost 0 bases and J 0 bases, leaving 8 bases between the germline ends. The CDR3 covers 15 residues. A remark on this clone: The antigen is undetermined.

This specimen consisted of peripheral blood, obtained on day 0 of MenACWY control vaccination. The source of this sequence is an adult in good health. This chain uses TRBV30 with TRBJ2-2; weak D call: TRBD2 (5 bases). CDR3 DNA sequence: TGTGCCTGGAGTGTACTAGGGACGAACACCGGGGAGCTGTTTTTT. It specifies CAWSVLGTNTGELFF.